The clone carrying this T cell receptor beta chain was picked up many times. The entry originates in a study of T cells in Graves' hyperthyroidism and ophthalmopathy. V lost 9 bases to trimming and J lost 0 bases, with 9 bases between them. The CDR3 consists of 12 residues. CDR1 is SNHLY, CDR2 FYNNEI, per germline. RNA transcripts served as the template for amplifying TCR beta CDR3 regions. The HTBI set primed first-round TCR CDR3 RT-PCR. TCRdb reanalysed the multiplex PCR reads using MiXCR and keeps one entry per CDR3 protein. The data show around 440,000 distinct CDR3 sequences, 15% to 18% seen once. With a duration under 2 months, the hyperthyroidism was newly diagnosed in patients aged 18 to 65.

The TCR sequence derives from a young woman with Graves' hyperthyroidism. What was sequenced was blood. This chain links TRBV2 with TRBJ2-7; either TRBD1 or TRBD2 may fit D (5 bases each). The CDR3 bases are TGTGCCAGAAGGGACGGCTCCTACGAGCAGTACTTC. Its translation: CARRDGSYEQYF.